The clone carrying this T cell receptor beta chain occurred a few times. Its antigen is currently unknown. This entry belongs to a study of early stage breast cancer tumors. Study results and limitations: Chain pairing and CD4, CD8 or FOXP3 expression were not captured. Enriched TCRB sequences shared across patients were mostly commonly generated sequences. Tumors had about 2.5-fold higher T cell density and higher clonality than adjacent normal breast tissue.

The CDR3 is 13 amino acids. Per the germline V gene, CDR1 is SGHTA and CDR2 is FQGNSA. Trimming removed 1 base at V and 1 base at J, with 4 bases between. Sequenced by immunoSEQ multiplex PCR; TCRdb stores in-frame clones only, minus some. Of 25,000 to 30,000 clones listed, around three quarters are singletons. The sequenced sample was blood. The clonotype comes from a person between 60 and 70 years old with breast cancer. This chain uses TRBV7-2 with TRBJ1-1, with D unresolved. Here the CDR3 reads CASSLGRNTEAFF. The CDR3 coding sequence is TGTGCCAGCAGCTTAGGCAGGAACACTGAAGCTTTCTTT.